A selection of T cell receptor beta chains follows, all from one sample in a study of tumor and adjacent non-tumor tissue in lung cancer. Each CDR3 protein gets one entry after TCRdb re-called the multiplex PCR reads with MiXCR. The sample includes about 110,000 distinct CDR3 sequences, 60% to 65% of them seen just once. Sample: distant non-tumor lung tissue. The source is a man aged 55-75 years with non-small cell lung cancer. CDR3s include the opening cysteine and the closing phenylalanine or tryptophan. Each record gives: J gene, V gene, clone size, D gene, CDR3 protein, CDR3 DNA. A D gene is named only where the DNA matches it firmly. A row's size may be missing; if present it is once, few, many or a size class.

j_call: TRBJ2-3
v_call: TRBV20-1
clone_size: many
d_call: .
cdr3_aa: CSARLAGLTDTQYF
cdr3_nt: TGCAGTGCTAGATTGGCGGGTCTCACAGATACGCAGTATTTT

j_call: TRBJ2-2
v_call: TRBV10-2
clone_size: .
d_call: .
cdr3_aa: CTTQARELFF
cdr3_nt: TGCACAACACAGGCCAGGGAGCTGTTTTTT

j_call: TRBJ1-1
v_call: TRBV19
clone_size: .
d_call: .
cdr3_aa: CASKSGGGRNTEAFF
cdr3_nt: TGTGCCAGTAAGTCCGGGGGCGGAAGAAACACTGAAGCTTTCTTT

j_call: TRBJ2-5
v_call: TRBV28
clone_size: few
d_call: .
cdr3_aa: CASAPTLRVRETQYF
cdr3_nt: TGTGCCAGCGCCCCGACCCTCAGGGTTCGGGAGACCCAGTACTTC

j_call: TRBJ2-3
v_call: TRBV4-1
clone_size: .
d_call: .
cdr3_aa: CASSSSGVDTQYF
cdr3_nt: TGCGCCAGCAGCTCATCAGGGGTAGATACACAGTATTTT

j_call: TRBJ2-1
v_call: TRBV11-3
clone_size: medium-sized
d_call: TRBD2
cdr3_aa: CASSRGLAGGHEQFF
cdr3_nt: TGTGCCAGCAGCCGGGGACTAGCGGGAGGGCATGAGCAGTTCTTC

j_call: TRBJ2-2
v_call: TRBV6-5
clone_size: many
d_call: .
cdr3_aa: CASSYFGGTGELFF
cdr3_nt: TGTGCCAGCAGTTACTTTGGGGGTACCGGGGAGCTGTTTTTT

j_call: TRBJ2-2
v_call: TRBV13
clone_size: .
d_call: .
cdr3_aa: CASSSPGPGELFF
cdr3_nt: TGTGCCAGCAGCAGCCCCGGGCCCGGGGAGCTGTTTTTT

j_call: TRBJ2-3
v_call: TRBV5-6
clone_size: .
d_call: .
cdr3_aa: CASSTEQSSTDTQYF
cdr3_nt: TGTGCCAGCAGCACGGAACAATCTAGCACAGATACGCAGTATTTT

j_call: TRBJ1-2
v_call: TRBV28
clone_size: .
d_call: .
cdr3_aa: CASRTSSRNYYGYTF
cdr3_nt: TGTGCCAGCAGAACCTCCTCACGCAACTACTATGGCTACACCTTC

j_call: TRBJ2-5
v_call: TRBV7-9
clone_size: few
d_call: .
cdr3_aa: CASSPGRETQYF
cdr3_nt: TGTGCCAGCAGCCCCGGTAGGGAGACCCAGTACTTC

j_call: TRBJ1-4
v_call: TRBV11-2
clone_size: .
d_call: .
cdr3_aa: CASRTEATNEKLFF
cdr3_nt: TGTGCCAGCCGCACAGAGGCAACTAATGAAAAACTGTTTTTT

j_call: TRBJ1-2
v_call: TRBV14
clone_size: .
d_call: .
cdr3_aa: CPSSQVSVGRGYTF
cdr3_nt: TGTCCCAGCAGCCAAGTGTCTGTTGGTCGCGGCTACACCTTC

j_call: TRBJ2-3
v_call: TRBV5-1
clone_size: .
d_call: .
cdr3_aa: CASSFAAPPSTDTQYF
cdr3_nt: TGCGCCAGCAGCTTTGCCGCTCCTCCTAGCACAGATACGCAGTATTTT

j_call: TRBJ2-7
v_call: TRBV28
clone_size: .
d_call: TRBD1
cdr3_aa: CTSSLGQGGYEQYF
cdr3_nt: TGTACCAGCAGTTTGGGACAGGGTGGCTACGAGCAGTACTTC

j_call: TRBJ1-2
v_call: TRBV30
clone_size: many
d_call: TRBD1
cdr3_aa: CAWNRDRGYGYTF
cdr3_nt: TGTGCCTGGAACAGGGACAGGGGATATGGCTACACCTTC

j_call: TRBJ2-7
v_call: TRBV10-3
clone_size: .
d_call: TRBD1
cdr3_aa: CVIGGDRGWYEQYF
cdr3_nt: TGTGTCATCGGTGGTGACAGGGGATGGTACGAGCAGTACTTC

j_call: TRBJ2-1
v_call: TRBV5-1
clone_size: .
d_call: TRBD2
cdr3_aa: CASSYNERGYNEQFF
cdr3_nt: TGCGCCAGCAGCTATAACGAGCGGGGCTACAATGAGCAGTTCTTC

j_call: TRBJ2-7
v_call: TRBV5-5
clone_size: once
d_call: TRBD1
cdr3_aa: CASSSSGTGDYHEQYF
cdr3_nt: TGTGCCAGCAGCTCATCTGGGACAGGGGACTACCACGAGCAGTACTTC

j_call: TRBJ2-1
v_call: TRBV20-1
clone_size: few
d_call: .
cdr3_aa: CSARDESWNDNEQFF
cdr3_nt: TGCAGTGCTAGAGATGAGTCGTGGAACGACAATGAGCAGTTCTTC

j_call: TRBJ2-1
v_call: TRBV11-3
clone_size: .
d_call: .
cdr3_aa: CACRLTTTSTEQFF
cdr3_nt: TGTGCCTGCAGACTGACTACTACGTCTACTGAGCAGTTTTTC

j_call: TRBJ2-2
v_call: TRBV2
clone_size: few
d_call: .
cdr3_aa: CASSEGTIGAGELFF
cdr3_nt: TGTGCCAGCAGTGAGGGGACCATTGGGGCCGGGGAGCTGTTTTTT

j_call: TRBJ2-6
v_call: TRBV7-9
clone_size: .
d_call: .
cdr3_aa: CASSLREPGANVLTF
cdr3_nt: TGTGCCAGCAGCCTGAGGGAACCTGGGGCCAACGTCCTAACTTTC

j_call: TRBJ2-1
v_call: TRBV20-1
clone_size: .
d_call: .
cdr3_aa: CSARPLAGSYNEQFF
cdr3_nt: TGCAGTGCTAGACCCTTGGCGGGCTCCTACAATGAGCAGTTCTTC

j_call: TRBJ2-1
v_call: TRBV6-5
clone_size: many
d_call: TRBD2
cdr3_aa: CASRRQREMIGEQFF
cdr3_nt: TGTGCCAGCAGACGCCAGCGGGAGATGATCGGTGAGCAGTTCTTC

j_call: TRBJ2-1
v_call: TRBV6-5
clone_size: .
d_call: TRBD2
cdr3_aa: CASRTLLAGEHNEQFF
cdr3_nt: TGTGCCAGCAGAACCCTACTAGCGGGAGAGCACAATGAGCAGTTCTTC

j_call: TRBJ1-1
v_call: TRBV11-1
clone_size: .
d_call: .
cdr3_aa: CPSSRNKNTKAFF
cdr3_nt: TGTCCCAGCAGCCGCAACAAGAACACTAAAGCTTTCTTT

j_call: TRBJ2-1
v_call: TRBV29-1
clone_size: .
d_call: TRBD1
cdr3_aa: CSLRDSGNNEQFF
cdr3_nt: TGCAGCCTCCGGGACAGTGGGAACAATGAGCAGTTCTTC

j_call: TRBJ2-1
v_call: TRBV6-5
clone_size: .
d_call: .
cdr3_aa: CASTPFRQGNEQFF
cdr3_nt: TGTGCCAGCACTCCATTCCGCCAAGGCAATGAGCAGTTCTTC

j_call: TRBJ2-5
v_call: TRBV12-3/TRBV12-4
clone_size: few
d_call: TRBD2
cdr3_aa: CVSRLSAGGETQYF
cdr3_nt: TGTGTCAGCCGTTTATCGGCGGGGGGAGAGACCCAGTACTTT

j_call: TRBJ2-3
v_call: TRBV10-3
clone_size: once
d_call: .
cdr3_aa: CAIRETKGATDTQYF
cdr3_nt: TGTGCCATCAGGGAGACCAAGGGCGCCACAGATACGCAGTATTTT

j_call: TRBJ2-7
v_call: TRBV2
clone_size: .
d_call: .
cdr3_aa: CTSSGLGTPTEQYF
cdr3_nt: TGTACCAGCAGTGGCCTAGGGACTCCTACCGAGCAGTACTTC

j_call: TRBJ2-1
v_call: TRBV7-2
clone_size: few
d_call: .
cdr3_aa: CASSLREVNEQFF
cdr3_nt: TGTGCCAGCAGCTTAAGGGAGGTGAATGAGCAGTTCTTC

j_call: TRBJ2-1
v_call: TRBV12-3/TRBV12-4
clone_size: .
d_call: .
cdr3_aa: CASSLARGLNRNNGQFF
cdr3_nt: TGTGCCAGCAGTTTAGCTAGGGGACTGAACCGGAACAATGGGCAGTTCTTC

j_call: TRBJ2-1
v_call: TRBV6-5
clone_size: many
d_call: TRBD2
cdr3_aa: CASNNGGNEQFF
cdr3_nt: TGTGCCAGCAACAACGGGGGGAATGAGCAGTTCTTC

j_call: TRBJ2-7
v_call: TRBV4-3
clone_size: .
d_call: .
cdr3_aa: CASSQDLGYYEQYF
cdr3_nt: TGCGCCAGCAGCCAAGATTTGGGTTATTACGAGCAGTACTTC

j_call: TRBJ1-1
v_call: TRBV20-1
clone_size: .
d_call: TRBD1
cdr3_aa: CSAKQTGGYTEAFF
cdr3_nt: TGCAGTGCTAAGCAGACAGGGGGGTATACTGAAGCTTTCTTT

j_call: TRBJ2-3
v_call: TRBV5-1
clone_size: many
d_call: .
cdr3_aa: CASSRDFTDTQYF
cdr3_nt: TGCGCCAGCAGCCGGGACTTCACAGATACGCAGTATTTT

j_call: TRBJ1-2
v_call: TRBV20-1
clone_size: once
d_call: .
cdr3_aa: CSAVQSGAYGYTF
cdr3_nt: TGCAGTGCCGTACAGTCCGGGGCCTATGGCTACACCTTC

j_call: TRBJ2-6
v_call: TRBV4-1
clone_size: .
d_call: .
cdr3_aa: CASSQGVVVGAAGAKVLTF
cdr3_nt: TGCGCCAGCAGCCAAGGGGTCGTAGTGGGAGCAGCTGGGGCCAAGGTCCTGACTTTC

j_call: TRBJ1-5
v_call: TRBV28
clone_size: .
d_call: .
cdr3_aa: CASSLRGGSQPQHF
cdr3_nt: TGTGCTAGCAGTCTACGCGGGGGTAGTCAGCCCCAGCATTTT

j_call: TRBJ2-1
v_call: TRBV11-3
clone_size: .
d_call: .
cdr3_aa: CASSWEGLSDEQFF
cdr3_nt: TGTGCCAGCAGCTGGGAAGGGCTATCGGATGAGCAGTTCTTC

j_call: TRBJ2-6
v_call: TRBV4-1
clone_size: .
d_call: .
cdr3_aa: CANSKGQRSISGANVLTF
cdr3_nt: TGCGCCAACAGCAAAGGGCAGAGAAGCATCTCTGGGGCCAACGTCCTGACTTTC

j_call: TRBJ1-2
v_call: TRBV6-1
clone_size: .
d_call: TRBD1
cdr3_aa: CASSGPGGGYGYTF
cdr3_nt: TGTGCCAGCAGTGGACCAGGGGGGGGCTATGGCTACACCTTC

j_call: TRBJ2-7
v_call: TRBV6-1
clone_size: .
d_call: .
cdr3_aa: CASTGPFYEQYF
cdr3_nt: TGTGCCAGCACTGGACCGTTCTACGAGCAGTACTTC

j_call: TRBJ1-1
v_call: TRBV7-8
clone_size: .
d_call: .
cdr3_aa: CARSTAYAAEAFF
cdr3_nt: TGTGCCAGAAGCACAGCTTACGCCGCTGAAGCTTTCTTT

j_call: TRBJ2-1
v_call: TRBV6-2/TRBV6-3
clone_size: .
d_call: .
cdr3_aa: CGSSYWGNEQFF
cdr3_nt: TGTGGTAGCAGTTACTGGGGTAATGAGCAGTTCTTC

j_call: TRBJ1-2
v_call: TRBV13
clone_size: .
d_call: .
cdr3_aa: CARSSGPFRAAVTPHYGYTF
cdr3_nt: TGTGCCAGAAGCTCCGGGCCTTTTAGGGCAGCCGTTACCCCCCACTATGGCTACACCTTC

j_call: TRBJ2-2
v_call: TRBV11-3
clone_size: .
d_call: .
cdr3_aa: CASIPEELTGEPFF
cdr3_nt: TGTGCCAGCATCCCCGAGGAGCTCACCGGGGAACCGTTTTTT

j_call: TRBJ2-1
v_call: TRBV20-1
clone_size: many
d_call: TRBD2
cdr3_aa: CSARERGERGEQFF
cdr3_nt: TGCAGTGCTAGAGAGCGGGGGGAAAGGGGTGAGCAGTTCTTC

j_call: TRBJ2-3
v_call: TRBV4-3
clone_size: .
d_call: .
cdr3_aa: CASSQGWADTQYF
cdr3_nt: TGCGCCAGCAGCCAAGGCTGGGCAGATACGCAGTATTTT

j_call: TRBJ2-1
v_call: TRBV4-3
clone_size: many
d_call: .
cdr3_aa: CASSQEGTVSNEQFF
cdr3_nt: TGCGCCAGCAGCCAAGAGGGGACCGTTTCCAATGAGCAGTTCTTC